Listed below are T cell receptor beta chains from one sample, sequenced in a study of T cell repertoires in aging, cancer and after chemotherapy. TCRdb re-analysed the multiplex PCR reads in MiXCR, keeping a single row per CDR3 protein. Of some 5,000 distinct CDR3 sequences detected, around 29% appear once; the ten largest clones hold about 20%. Sequenced: blood. These receptors all stem from a human donor with a blood cancer. The donor label of this sample is uncertain. Both conserved end residues are part of each CDR3. Clone size, where shown, is once, few, many, or a class for clones that have expanded.

CASSWTSGRVDTQYF	.	TRBV12-3/TRBV12-4
CASSRGAGGFIETQYF	.	TRBV7-9
CATSINTEAFF	once	TRBV15
CASSQVKETQYF	.	TRBV14
CASTPLAGADTGELFF	.	TRBV6-2/TRBV6-3
CASSQEDGGELFF	.	TRBV4-3
CASSPGGWRERYEQFF	.	TRBV18
CASSYTGTVSSPLHF	.	TRBV6-2/TRBV6-3
CASSLEAWANVLTF	.	TRBV12-3/TRBV12-4
CAIKPRVAGGRDEQFF	.	TRBV6-6
CASRQGLFSYNEQFF	.	TRBV7-9
CASRTTGTGAIFNQPQHF	.	TRBV12-3/TRBV12-4
CASSVDSRETQYF	.	TRBV5-4
CASSTGTGSGGNEQFF	.	TRBV5-6
CASSYYGTGVAYEQYF	.	TRBV18
CASSLMLANTQYF	.	TRBV12-3/TRBV12-4
CATSDPRGTTGELFF	few	TRBV24-1
CASSTGTWDFQPQHF	once	TRBV18
CASSAGTGHNEQFF	medium-sized	TRBV6-4
CSARDGAGGPRVTGELFF	.	TRBV20-1
CASSLTSGRGGYEQYF	.	TRBV7-2
CASSLAGGLYEQYF	once	TRBV12-3/TRBV12-4
CASRAAWREQYF	.	TRBV27
CASSPYSQGETQYF	few	TRBV7-2
CASSFIRDPSQVQYF	few	TRBV6-2/TRBV6-3
CASSFSGTSGGETQYF	few	TRBV7-2
CASSRDQISGNTIYF	few	TRBV6-5
CASSYGGEAFF	medium-sized	TRBV6-5
CSARPRDTEAFF	.	TRBV20-1
CASSALAGGLNEQFF	.	TRBV7-9
CASSPRTSNQPQHF	.	TRBV4-2
CASSQGRGLNSPLHF	.	TRBV4-3
CASTLVGAGGNQPQHF	.	TRBV6-1
CASTQVQWDGATNEKLFF	.	TRBV11-3
CASPGTDSYEQYF	.	TRBV6-1